One and the same sample provided the 20 T cell receptor beta chains below, sequenced in a study of T cell responses to AZD1222 COVID-19 vaccine (dated by TCRdb to 2020 to 2022). In light of the paper, this sample's time point label describes: baseline before first vaccination. The receptor library was made with the immunoSEQ multiplex PCR assay. This is the immuneACCESS table as TCRdb keeps it, with only in-frame sequences that have V and J called. A part of the clones is gone; compared with another copy, unresolved V genes explain less than half, and the rest is unexplained. The sample contains some 170,000 clones, approximately 92% of them found a single time. Approximately 2.5% of the sample is taken by the ten largest. The specimen was peripheral blood, collected on day 0 of AZD1222 vaccination. The source is an adult in good health.

This chain uses TRBV6-1 with TRBJ2-5; possibly TRBD1 or TRBD2 for D (5 bases each). The CDR3 spans 18 residues. The germline V gene has CDR1 MNHNS and CDR2 SASEGT. V was trimmed by 2 bases and J by 4 bases, leaving 23 bases between them. The CDR3 loop is CASSEREPGPPLGETQYF. The CDR3 region has the DNA TGTGCCAGCAGTGAACGCGAACCGGGACCACCCTTGGGAGAGACCCAGTACTTC.

This rearrangement joins TRBV3-1 (or the pseudogene TRBV3-2) to TRBJ1-2; D gene ambiguous. Trimming pared 1 base from V and 4 bases from J, leaving 4 bases between. Germline values: CDR1 LGHDT, CDR2 YNNKEL (reference sequence). There are 12 residues in the CDR3. The CDR3 region is CASSQASYGYTF. The CDR3 DNA reads as TGTGCCAGCAGCCAAGCCTCCTATGGCTACACCTTC.

This chain links TRBV27 with TRBJ2-2, with D hard to call. Trimming removed 2 bases at V and 6 bases at J, with 4 bases between. Per germline, CDR1 MNHEY and CDR2 SMNVEV (reference sequence). This CDR3 region has 12 residues. CDR3 amino acids: CASSLAAGELFF. The DNA for the CDR3 is TGTGCCAGCAGTTTAGCTGCCGGGGAGCTGTTTTTT.

Details on this clone: The same CDR3 also results from other DNA sequences found in this sample. This sequence joins TRBV29-1 and TRBJ1-1; D is possibly TRBD1 (5 bases). The CDR3 runs 13 residues. V was trimmed by 2 bases and J by 0 bases, leaving 7 bases between them. From germline, CDR1 is SQVTM and CDR2 ANQGSEA. DNA of the CDR3: TGCAGCGTTGAACGGGGGTTGAACACTGAAGCTTTCTTT. Its translation is CSVERGLNTEAFF.

This rearrangement joins TRBV9 to TRBJ1-2; tentative D call: TRBD1 (5 bases). Trimming shortened V by 3 bases and J by 5 bases, and 8 bases separated the two germline ends. The length of the CDR3 is 12 residues. Germline-derived CDR1 and CDR2 are SGDLS and YYNGEE. CDR3 loop: CASSEGRYGYTF. The CDR3 coding sequence is TGTGCCAGCAGCGAGGGACGGTATGGCTACACCTTC.

V usage is TRBV27 and J usage is TRBJ1-5, with a weak D call TRBD1 (6 bases). The V end was cut by 7 bases, the J end by 2 bases, with 18 bases between. This CDR3 region has 16 residues. The germline gives CDR1 MNHEY, CDR2 SMNVEV (reference sequence). CDR3 sequence: CASILGGGGRNQPQHF. CDR3 DNA: TGTGCCAGCATCTTGGGGGGGGGCGGGCGCAATCAGCCCCAGCATTTT.

The gene calls are TRBV7-2 and TRBJ1-2, with D possibly matching TRBD1 (6 bases). The V end was cut by 1 base, the J end by 3 bases, with 15 bases between. Germline V lookup: CDR1 SGHTA, CDR2 FQGNSA. The CDR3 loop spans 16 amino acids. CDR3 bases: TGTGCCAGCAGCTTAGAGGGGGAGGGGAGGCACTATGGCTACACCTTC. Protein: CASSLEGEGRHYGYTF.

The CDR3 reads CASSEGDTTNEQFF. The CDR3 nucleotides read TGTGCCAGCAGTGAAGGGGACACCACCAATGAGCAGTTCTTC. The chain combines TRBV2 with TRBJ2-1, with D perhaps matching TRBD1 (6 bases). This CDR3 region has 14 residues. Trimming removed 1 base at V and 6 bases at J, with 10 bases between. CDR1 SNHLY and CDR2 FYNNEI come from the germline V gene.

The gene calls are TRBV11-1 and TRBJ1-4; weak D call: TRBD1 (5 bases). Germline CDR1 is SGHAT and CDR2 is FQDESV (reference sequence). This CDR3 is 16 amino acids long. Trimming left V 2 bases short and J 3 bases short, with 13 bases between. The CDR3 region is CASSLNSGKPNEKLFF. The CDR3 DNA reads TGTGCCAGCAGCTTAAACTCAGGGAAACCTAATGAAAAACTGTTTTTT. The full variable domain, rest sourced from reference TRBV11-1 and TRBJ1-4, is EAEVAQSPRYKITEKSQAVAFWCDPISGHATLYWYRQILGQGPELLVQFQDESVVDDSQLPKDRFSAERLKGVDSTLKIQPAELGDSAMYLCASSLNSGKPNEKLFFGSGTQLSVL.

To note about this clone: The junction differs from germline at one of its ends, possibly a read error. V is TRBV10-1 and J is TRBJ2-5; 7 bases align to TRBD2. The V gene's germline CDR1 is WNHNN and CDR2 SYGVQD (reference sequence). There are 13 residues in the CDR3. CDR3 nucleotide sequence: TGCGCCAGCAGCGAGTGGGCTAGCGGAGAGCAGTACTTC. Translating it yields CASSEWASGEQYF.

The chain links TRBV10-3 to TRBJ1-1; D gene uncertain. Germline assignment: CDR1 ENHRY and CDR2 SYGVKD. Trimming stripped 1 base from V and 4 bases from J, with 7 bases between. The CDR3 is 13 amino acids. This CDR3 is CAISELAGTEAFF. The DNA of the CDR3 is TGTGCCATCAGTGAGTTAGCAGGCACTGAAGCTTTCTTT.

The V gene is TRBV11-3, the J gene TRBJ2-7; D gene uncertain. From germline, CDR1 is SGHNT and CDR2 YENEEA. V lost 5 bases and J 3 bases, leaving 14 bases between the germline ends. This CDR3 has 14 amino acids. CDR3 sequence: CASSVYNRIYEQYF. DNA for the CDR3: TGTGCCAGCAGCGTTTATAATAGGATCTACGAGCAGTACTTC.

This chain uses TRBV7-2 with TRBJ2-5; no definite D call. Trimming removed 0 bases from V and 5 bases from J, with 13 bases in between. Germline CDR1 and CDR2: SGHTA and FQGNSA. The CDR3 covers 15 residues. The CDR3 reads CASSLAATPEETQYF. In DNA, the CDR3 is TGTGCCAGCAGCTTAGCGGCGACTCCGGAGGAGACCCAGTACTTC. Based on the CDR3 plus reference TRBV7-2 and TRBJ2-5, the full variable domain is GAGVSQSPSNKVTEKGKDVELRCDPISGHTALYWYRQSLGQGLEFLIYFQGNSAPDKSGLPSDRFSAERTGGSVSTLTIQRTQQEDSAVYLCASSLAATPEETQYFGPGTRLLVL.

The V and J genes are TRBV2 and TRBJ2-3, with 13 bases that match TRBD2. This CDR3 region has 15 residues. The germline V gene has CDR1 SNHLY and CDR2 FYNNEI. Trimming removed 6 bases from V and 7 bases from J; junction bases left unmatched: 7. The CDR3 sequence is CASRRTSGSGNTQYF. CDR3 coding DNA: TGTGCCAGCAGGAGGACTAGCGGGAGTGGAAATACGCAGTATTTT.

V and J are TRBV19 and TRBJ1-1; TRBD1 aligns across 7 bases. This CDR3 region has 15 residues. The V gene end was trimmed by 4 bases and the J gene end by 4 bases; junction bases not matched to a gene: 9. Germline V CDR1 and CDR2: LNHDA, SQIVND (reference sequence). CDR3 sequence: CASSTWGQPTTEAFF. In DNA, the CDR3 is TGTGCCAGTAGTACCTGGGGACAGCCGACCACTGAAGCTTTCTTT.

The count of this clone is one. The chain has TRBV6-5 and TRBJ2-7; D ambiguous. The CDR3 consists of 15 residues. V was shortened by 4 bases and J by 2 bases, with 15 bases between the two germline ends. Per germline, CDR1 MNHEY and CDR2 SVGAGI. In DNA, the CDR3 is TGTGCCAGCAGTTCGTCCTTGGGCGGTGCCTACGAGCAGTACTTC. Protein sequence: CASSSSLGGAYEQYF.

The CDR3 reads CASSLRVTVPNTGELFF. Written as DNA, the CDR3 is TGCGCCAGCAGCTTGAGGGTTACGGTCCCGAACACCGGGGAGCTGTTTTTT. The V call is TRBV5-1, the J call TRBJ2-2; D is uncertain. Germline-derived CDR1 and CDR2 are SGHRS and YFSETQ. Trimming cost V 1 base and J 0 bases, with 13 bases left between them. This CDR3 is 17 amino acids long.

V gene TRBV30 combines with J gene TRBJ2-1, with D unresolved. This CDR3 is built from 15 residues. Germline lookup yields CDR1 GTSNPN and CDR2 SVGIG (reference sequence). Trimming removed 2 bases at V and 1 base at J, with 12 bases between. Here the CDR3 reads CAWSPGLGSYNEQFF. CDR3 nucleotides: TGTGCCTGGAGTCCAGGTCTAGGGTCCTACAATGAGCAGTTCTTC. Full variable domain (rest looked up from reference TRBV30 and TRBJ2-1): SQTIHQWPATLVQPVGSPLSLECTVEGTSNPNLYWYRQAAGRGLQLLFYSVGIGQISSEVPQNLSASRPQDRQFILSSKKLLLSDSGFYLCAWSPGLGSYNEQFFGPGTRLTVL.

The CDR3 nucleotides are TGTGCAAGTCGCTTAGCGCGACAGGGTGGCCGTTCACCCCTCCACTTT. Encoded protein: CASRLARQGGRSPLHF. The chain employs TRBV12-2 and TRBJ1-6; the D call TRBD1 from the table was never checked on the DNA. TRBV12-2 is labeled a pseudogene. The CDR3 runs 16 residues.

This clone was detected a few times. The chain is built from TRBV6-5 and TRBJ2-7; the match to TRBD2 covers 11 bases. The CDR3 consists of 14 residues. V lost 4 bases to trimming and J lost 6 bases; unmatched junction nucleotides: 5. Germline CDR1 reads MNHEY; CDR2 reads SVGAGI. This CDR3 is CASSLLAGAGEQYF. The DNA of the CDR3 is TGTGCCAGCAGTTTACTAGCGGGAGCCGGCGAGCAGTACTTC.